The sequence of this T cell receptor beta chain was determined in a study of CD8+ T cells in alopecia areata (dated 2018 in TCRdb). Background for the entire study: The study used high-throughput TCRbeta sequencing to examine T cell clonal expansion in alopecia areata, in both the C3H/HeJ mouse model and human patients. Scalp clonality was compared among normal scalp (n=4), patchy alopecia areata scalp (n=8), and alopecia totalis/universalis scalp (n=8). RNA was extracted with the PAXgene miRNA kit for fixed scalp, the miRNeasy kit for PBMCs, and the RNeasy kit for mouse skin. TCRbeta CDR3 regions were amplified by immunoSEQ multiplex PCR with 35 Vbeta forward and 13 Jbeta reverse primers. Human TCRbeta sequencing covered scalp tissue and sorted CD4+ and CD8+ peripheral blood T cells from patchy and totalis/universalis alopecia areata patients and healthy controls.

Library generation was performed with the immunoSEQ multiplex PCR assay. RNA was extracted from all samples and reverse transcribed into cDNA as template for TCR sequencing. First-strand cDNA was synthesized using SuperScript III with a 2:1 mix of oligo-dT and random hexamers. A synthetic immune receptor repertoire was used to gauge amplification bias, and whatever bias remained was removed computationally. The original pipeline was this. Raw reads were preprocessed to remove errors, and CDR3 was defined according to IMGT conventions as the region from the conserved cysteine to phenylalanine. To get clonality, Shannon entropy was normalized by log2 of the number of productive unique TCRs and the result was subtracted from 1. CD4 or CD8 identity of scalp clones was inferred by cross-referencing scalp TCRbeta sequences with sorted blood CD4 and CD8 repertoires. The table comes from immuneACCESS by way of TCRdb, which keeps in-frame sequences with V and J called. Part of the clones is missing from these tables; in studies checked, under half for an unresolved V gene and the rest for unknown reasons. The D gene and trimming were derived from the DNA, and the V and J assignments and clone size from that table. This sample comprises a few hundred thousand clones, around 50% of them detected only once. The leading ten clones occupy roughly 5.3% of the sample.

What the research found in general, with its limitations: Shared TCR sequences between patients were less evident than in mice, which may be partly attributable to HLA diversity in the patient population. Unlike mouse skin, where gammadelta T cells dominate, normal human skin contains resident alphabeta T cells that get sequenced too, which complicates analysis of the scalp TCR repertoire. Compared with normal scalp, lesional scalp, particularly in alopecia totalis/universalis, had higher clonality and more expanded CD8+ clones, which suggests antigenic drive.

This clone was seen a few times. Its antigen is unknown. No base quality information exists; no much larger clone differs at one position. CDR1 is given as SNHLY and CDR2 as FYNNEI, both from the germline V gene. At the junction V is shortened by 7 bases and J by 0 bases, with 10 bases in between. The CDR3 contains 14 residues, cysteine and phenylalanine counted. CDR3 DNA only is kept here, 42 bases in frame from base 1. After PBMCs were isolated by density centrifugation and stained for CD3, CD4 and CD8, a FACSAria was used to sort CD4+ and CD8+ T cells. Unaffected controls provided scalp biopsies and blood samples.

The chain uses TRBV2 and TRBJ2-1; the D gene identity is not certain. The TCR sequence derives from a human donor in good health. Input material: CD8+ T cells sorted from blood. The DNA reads TGTGCCAGCAAACCGGGCGCCTCCTACAATGAGCAGTTCTTC. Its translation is CASKPGASYNEQFF. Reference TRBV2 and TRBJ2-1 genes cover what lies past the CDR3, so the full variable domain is EPEVTQTPSHQVTQMGQEVILRCVPISNHLYFYWYRQILGQKVEFLVSFYNNEISEKSEIFDDQFSVERPDGSNFTLKIRSTKLEDSAMYFCASKPGASYNEQFFGPGTRLTVL.